These T cell receptor beta chains were read from a single sample in a study of human T cells and chemical hapten exposure. One entry per CDR3 protein, called by TCRdb with MiXCR from the RACE reads. The sample consists of some 380,000 distinct CDR3 sequences, approximately 5.1% of them appearing once. The material sequenced was whole blood, taken in connection with sensitization to the hapten diphenylcyclopropenone (DPC). These receptors all stem from a woman between 50 and 59 years old with alopecia areata. Some clones in this sample may be carry-over from other donors' samples. Each CDR3 is given with its conserved first and last residue. The D gene is left open where the match is weak. The size field is filled for only some rows; it gives once, few, many or a size class.

V gene: TRBV15; J gene: TRBJ2-7; D gene: TRBD1; clone size: few; CDR3 protein: CATSTPGQTLMYEQYF; CDR3 DNA: TGTGCCACCAGCACTCCGGGACAGACTTTGATGTACGAGCAGTACTTC
V gene: TRBV7-2; J gene: TRBJ1-5; D gene: TRBD1; clone size: -; CDR3 protein: CASSRDRGPNQPQHF; CDR3 DNA: TGTGCCAGCAGCAGGGACAGGGGGCCTAATCAGCCCCAGCATTTT
V gene: TRBV7-3; J gene: TRBJ2-3; D gene: TRBD1; clone size: -; CDR3 protein: CASSLTGQGANTDTQYF; CDR3 DNA: TGTGCCAGCAGCTTAACAGGGCAGGGGGCGAACACAGATACGCAGTATTTT
V gene: TRBV12-3/TRBV12-4; J gene: TRBJ2-7; D gene: -; clone size: many; CDR3 protein: CASSFRGSNEQYF; CDR3 DNA: TGTGCCAGCAGTTTCAGAGGGAGCAACGAGCAGTACTTC
V gene: TRBV5-1; J gene: TRBJ1-2; D gene: TRBD1; clone size: few; CDR3 protein: CASSLGDRANNYGYTF; CDR3 DNA: TGCGCCAGCAGCTTGGGGGACAGGGCTAATAACTATGGCTACACCTTC
V gene: TRBV7-7; J gene: TRBJ2-3; D gene: TRBD1; clone size: few; CDR3 protein: CASSVDRGGSTQYF; CDR3 DNA: TGTGCCAGCAGCGTAGACAGGGGAGGTAGTACGCAGTATTTT
V gene: TRBV6-2/TRBV6-3; J gene: TRBJ1-6; D gene: TRBD1; clone size: -; CDR3 protein: CASRPGQGTNSPLHF; CDR3 DNA: TGTGCCAGCAGACCGGGACAGGGGACCAATTCACCCCTCCACTTT
V gene: TRBV6-5; J gene: TRBJ2-3; D gene: TRBD2; clone size: many; CDR3 protein: CASSPVEGGPADTQYF; CDR3 DNA: TGTGCCAGCAGTCCCGTCGAGGGAGGGCCCGCAGATACGCAGTATTTT
V gene: TRBV10-1; J gene: TRBJ1-5; D gene: -; clone size: -; CDR3 protein: CASGINQPQHF; CDR3 DNA: TGCGCCAGCGGGATCAATCAGCCCCAGCATTTT
V gene: TRBV9; J gene: TRBJ1-1; D gene: TRBD1; clone size: few; CDR3 protein: CASSVGGQLNTEAFF; CDR3 DNA: TGTGCCAGCAGCGTAGGGGGACAGCTGAACACTGAAGCTTTCTTT
V gene: TRBV18; J gene: TRBJ2-7; D gene: -; clone size: few; CDR3 protein: CASSQRDEQYF; CDR3 DNA: TGTGCCAGCTCGCAGCGGGACGAGCAGTACTTC